This T cell receptor beta chain was documented in a study of technical replicates of blood from a handful of donors. Germline CDR1 is WSHSY and CDR2 is SAAADI. The CDR3 runs 14 residues. J was trimmed by 6 bases and V by 3 bases; bases with no gene match: 7. Clones were sequenced by immunoSEQ multiplex PCR, and TCRdb holds only the in-frame ones, with some missing. The sample gives under 100,000 clones, approximately 95% of which show up once; less than 0.25% is in the top ten. The chain carries TRBV10-2 and TRBJ2-7, with 8 nucleotides matching TRBD2. The TCR was taken from a human donor in good health. Sequencing input: T cells isolated from PBMCs. The CDR3 sequence: CASSERTSPVEQYF. The CDR3 coding sequence is TGCGCCAGCAGTGAACGGACTAGCCCCGTCGAGCAGTACTTC.